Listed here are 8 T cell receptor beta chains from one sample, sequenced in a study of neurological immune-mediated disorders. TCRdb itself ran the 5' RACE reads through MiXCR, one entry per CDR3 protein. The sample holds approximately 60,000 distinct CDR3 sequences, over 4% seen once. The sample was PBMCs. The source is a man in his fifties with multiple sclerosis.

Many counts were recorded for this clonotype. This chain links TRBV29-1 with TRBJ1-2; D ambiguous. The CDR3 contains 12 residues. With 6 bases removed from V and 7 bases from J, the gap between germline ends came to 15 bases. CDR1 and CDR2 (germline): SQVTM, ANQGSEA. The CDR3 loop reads CSVPLSPPGYTF. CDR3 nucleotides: TGCAGCGTCCCCCTCTCCCCACCTGGCTACACCTTC. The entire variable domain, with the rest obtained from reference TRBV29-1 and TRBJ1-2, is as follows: SAVISQKPSRDICQRGTSLTIQCQVDSQVTMMFWYRQQPGQSLTLIATANQGSEATYESGFVIDKFPISRPNLTFSTLTVSNMSPEDSSIYLCSVPLSPPGYTFGSGTRLTVV.

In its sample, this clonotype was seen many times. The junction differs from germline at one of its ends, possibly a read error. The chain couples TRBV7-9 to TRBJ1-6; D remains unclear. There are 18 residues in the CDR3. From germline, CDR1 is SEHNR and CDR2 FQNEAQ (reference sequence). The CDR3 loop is CASSLGPPKSSYNSPLNF. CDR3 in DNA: TGTGCCAGCAGCTTAGGACCGCCAAAGAGCTCCTATAATTCACCCCTCAACTTT. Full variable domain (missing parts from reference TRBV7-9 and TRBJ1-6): DTGVSQNPRHKITKRGQNVTFRCDPISEHNRLYWYRQTLGQGPEFLTYFQNEAQLEKSRLLSDRFSAERPKGSFSTLEIQRTEQGDSAMYLCASSLGPPKSSYNSPLNFGNGTRLTVT.

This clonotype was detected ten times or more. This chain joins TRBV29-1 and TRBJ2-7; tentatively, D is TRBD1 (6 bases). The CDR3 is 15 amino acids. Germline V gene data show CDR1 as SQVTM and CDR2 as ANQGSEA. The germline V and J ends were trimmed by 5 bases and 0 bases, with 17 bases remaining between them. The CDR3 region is CSVRGQTRSSYEQYF. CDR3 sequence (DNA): TGCAGCGTTCGGGGACAAACAAGGAGCTCCTACGAGCAGTACTTC.

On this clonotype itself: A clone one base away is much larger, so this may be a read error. The CDR3 DNA sequence: TGTGCCAGCAGCCGCGGACTGCACTCCTACGAGGAGTACTTC. It translates to CASSRGLHSYEEYF. V usage is TRBV7-9 and J usage is TRBJ2-7, with D possibly being TRBD2 (5 bases). Germline-derived CDR1 and CDR2 are SEHNR and FQNEAQ (reference sequence). The CDR3 sequence is 14 residues long.

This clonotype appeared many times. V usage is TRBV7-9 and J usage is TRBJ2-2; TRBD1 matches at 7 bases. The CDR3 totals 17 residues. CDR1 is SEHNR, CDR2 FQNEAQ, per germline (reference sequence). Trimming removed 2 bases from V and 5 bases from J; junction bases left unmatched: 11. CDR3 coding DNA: TGTGCCAGCAGCTTAAGCCCGGCGCAGGGACAGACCGGGGAGCTGTTTTTT. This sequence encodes CASSLSPAQGQTGELFF.

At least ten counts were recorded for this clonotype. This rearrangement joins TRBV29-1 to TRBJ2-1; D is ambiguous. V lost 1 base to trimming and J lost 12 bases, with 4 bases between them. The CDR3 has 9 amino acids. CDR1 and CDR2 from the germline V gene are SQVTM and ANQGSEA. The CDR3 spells CSVEGLQFF. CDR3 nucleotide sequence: TGCAGCGTTGAAGGCCTGCAGTTCTTC.

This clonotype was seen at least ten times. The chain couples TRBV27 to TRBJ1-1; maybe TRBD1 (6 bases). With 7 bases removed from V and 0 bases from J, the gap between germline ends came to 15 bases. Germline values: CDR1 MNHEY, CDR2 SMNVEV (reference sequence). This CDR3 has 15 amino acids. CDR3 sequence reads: CASTMTGGVNTEAFF. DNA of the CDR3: TGTGCCAGCACCATGACAGGCGGTGTGAACACTGAAGCTTTCTTT.

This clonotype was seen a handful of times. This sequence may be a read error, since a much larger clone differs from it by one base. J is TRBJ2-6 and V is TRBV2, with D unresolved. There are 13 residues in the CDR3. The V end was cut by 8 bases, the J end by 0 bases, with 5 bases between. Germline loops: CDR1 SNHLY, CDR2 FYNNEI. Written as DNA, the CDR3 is TGTGCCAGCCAGAGCTCTGGGGCCAACGTCCTGACTTTC. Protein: CASQSSGANVLTF.